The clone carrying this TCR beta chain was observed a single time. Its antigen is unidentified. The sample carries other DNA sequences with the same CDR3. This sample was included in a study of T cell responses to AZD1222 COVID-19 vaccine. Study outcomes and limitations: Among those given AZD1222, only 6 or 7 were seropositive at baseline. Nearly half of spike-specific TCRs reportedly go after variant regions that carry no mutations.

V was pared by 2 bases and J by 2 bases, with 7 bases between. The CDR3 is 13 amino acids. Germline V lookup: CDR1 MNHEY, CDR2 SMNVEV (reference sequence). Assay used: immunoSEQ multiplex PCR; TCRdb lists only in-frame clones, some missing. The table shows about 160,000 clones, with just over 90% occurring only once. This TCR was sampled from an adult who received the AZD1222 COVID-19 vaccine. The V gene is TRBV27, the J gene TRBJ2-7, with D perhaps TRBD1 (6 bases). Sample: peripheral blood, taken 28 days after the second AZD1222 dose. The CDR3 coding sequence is TGTGCCAGCAGTTTAGGACAGACCTACGAGCAGTACTTC. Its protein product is CASSLGQTYEQYF.